The clone carrying this T cell receptor (beta chain) has just a few counts. TCR beta sequencing was performed on blood CD8+ and CD4+ T cells. Negative isolation was used for CD8+ and CD4+ T cells and FACS enrichment for TEMRA cells. This specimen comes from a study of CD8 T cells in Susac syndrome. Trimming took off 3 bases at V and 1 base at J, with 6 bases between the two ends. The CDR3 has 13 residues. Germline V gene data show CDR1 as SQVTM and CDR2 as ANQGSEA. Random hexamers primed reverse transcription of about 0.45 to 1 ug RNA. Each CDR3 protein is one row after TCRdb ran MiXCR on the immunoSEQ multiplex PCR reads. The sample contains more than 130,000 distinct CDR3 sequences, 85% to 95% of which appear only once.

The origin of this receptor is a human donor in good health. The sample was CD8+ T cells from PBMCs. V gene TRBV29-1 combines with J gene TRBJ2-2, with D perhaps assigned TRBD1 or TRBD2 (5 bases each). CDR3 protein: CSVEGENTGELFF. CDR3 sequence (DNA): TGCAGCGTTGAGGGGGAGAACACCGGGGAGCTGTTTTTT.